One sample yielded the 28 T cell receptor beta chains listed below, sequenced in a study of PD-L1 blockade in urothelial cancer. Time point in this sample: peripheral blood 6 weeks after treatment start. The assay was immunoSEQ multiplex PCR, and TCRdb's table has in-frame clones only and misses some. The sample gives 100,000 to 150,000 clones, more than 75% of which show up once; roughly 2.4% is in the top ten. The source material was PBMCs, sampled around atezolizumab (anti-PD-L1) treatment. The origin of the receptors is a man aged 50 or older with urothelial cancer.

CDR3 sequence (DNA): TGTGCCAGCAGCGAGGGACTAGGGGGCTACGAGCAGTACTTC. Encoded protein: CASSEGLGGYEQYF. The chain joins TRBV9 to TRBJ2-7; 8 bases agree with TRBD2. The CDR3 runs to 14 residues. The V gene end was trimmed by 3 bases and the J gene end by 3 bases; junction bases not matched to a gene: 5. In germline, CDR1 is SGDLS, CDR2 YYNGEE.

CDR3 in amino acids: CASSQGSGGHRTGELFF. In DNA form, the CDR3 reads TGTGCCAGCAGCCAGGGGTCGGGAGGTCACCGTACCGGGGAGCTGTTTTTT. The chain couples TRBV11-1 to TRBJ2-2; a weak D match, TRBD2 (7 bases). The CDR3 spans 17 residues. Trimming removed 5 bases from V and 5 bases from J, with 21 bases in between. CDR1 and CDR2 from the germline V gene are SGHAT and FQDESV (reference sequence).

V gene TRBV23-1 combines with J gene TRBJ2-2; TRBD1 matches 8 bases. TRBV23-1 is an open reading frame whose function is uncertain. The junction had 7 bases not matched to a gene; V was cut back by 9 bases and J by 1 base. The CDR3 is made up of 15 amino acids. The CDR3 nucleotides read TGCGCCAGATTTGAAGGACAGGGGAACACCGGGGAGCTGTTTTTT. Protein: CARFEGQGNTGELFF.

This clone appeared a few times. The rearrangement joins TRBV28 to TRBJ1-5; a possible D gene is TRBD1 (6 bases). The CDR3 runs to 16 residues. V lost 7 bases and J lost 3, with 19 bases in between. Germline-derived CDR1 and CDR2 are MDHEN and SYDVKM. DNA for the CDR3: TGTGCCAGCAAGATAAGAGGGGCAGGGGCCAATCAGCCCCAGCATTTT. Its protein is CASKIRGAGANQPQHF.

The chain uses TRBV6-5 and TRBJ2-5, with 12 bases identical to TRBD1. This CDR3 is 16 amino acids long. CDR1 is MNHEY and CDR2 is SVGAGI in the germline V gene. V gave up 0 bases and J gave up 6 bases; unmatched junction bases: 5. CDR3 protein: CASSYSGTGGLQTQYF. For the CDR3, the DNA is TGTGCCAGCAGTTACTCCGGGACAGGGGGCTTGCAGACCCAGTACTTC.

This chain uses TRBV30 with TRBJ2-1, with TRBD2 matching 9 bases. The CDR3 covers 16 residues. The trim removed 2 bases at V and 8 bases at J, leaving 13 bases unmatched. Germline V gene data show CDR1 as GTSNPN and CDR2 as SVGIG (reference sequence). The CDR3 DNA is TGTGCCTGGAGTCCTTTAGCGGTAGCGGGAGTTGATGAGCAGTTCTTC. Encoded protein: CAWSPLAVAGVDEQFF.

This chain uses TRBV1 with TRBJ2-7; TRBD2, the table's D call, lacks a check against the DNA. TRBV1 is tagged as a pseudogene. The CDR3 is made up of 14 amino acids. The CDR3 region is CTSSQETDTYEQYF. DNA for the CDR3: TGCACCAGCAGCCAGGAGACTGATACCTACGAGCAGTACTTC.

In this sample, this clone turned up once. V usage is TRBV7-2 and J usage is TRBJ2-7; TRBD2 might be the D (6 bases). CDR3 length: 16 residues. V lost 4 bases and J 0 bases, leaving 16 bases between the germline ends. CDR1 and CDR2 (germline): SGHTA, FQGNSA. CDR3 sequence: CASSSASVTVSYEQYF. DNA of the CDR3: TGTGCCAGCAGCTCCGCTAGCGTAACGGTCTCCTACGAGCAGTACTTC. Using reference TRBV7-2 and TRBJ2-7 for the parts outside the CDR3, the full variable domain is GAGVSQSPSNKVTEKGKDVELRCDPISGHTALYWYRQSLGQGLEFLIYFQGNSAPDKSGLPSDRFSAERTGGSVSTLTIQRTQQEDSAVYLCASSSASVTVSYEQYFGPGTRLTVT.

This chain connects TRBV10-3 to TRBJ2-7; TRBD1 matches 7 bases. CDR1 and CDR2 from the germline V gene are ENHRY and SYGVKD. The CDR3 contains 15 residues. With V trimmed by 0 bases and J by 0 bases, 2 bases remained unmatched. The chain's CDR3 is CAISESGDSSYEQYF. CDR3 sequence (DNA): TGTGCCATCAGTGAGTCAGGGGACAGCTCCTACGAGCAGTACTTC.

The CDR3 is CASSPTGGDEQFF. Here the CDR3 DNA reads TGTGCCAGCAGCCCGACCGGGGGGGATGAGCAGTTCTTC. V usage is TRBV5-4 and J usage is TRBJ2-1; 8 bases map to TRBD2. Trimming at V came to 4 bases and at J to 8 bases, leaving 5 bases not matched to a gene. The germline gives CDR1 SGHNT, CDR2 YYREEE (reference sequence). The CDR3 consists of 13 residues.

In nucleotides, the CDR3 is TGTGCCAGCAGCCAAACGGGACAGAGTTCCTACGAGCAGTACTTC. It is translated as CASSQTGQSSYEQYF. This chain uses TRBV14 with TRBJ2-7; the match to TRBD1 covers 7 bases. Trimming took 2 bases from V and 1 from J; bases not matched to a gene: 5. CDR1 SGHDN and CDR2 FVKESK come from the germline V gene. This CDR3 comprises 15 residues.

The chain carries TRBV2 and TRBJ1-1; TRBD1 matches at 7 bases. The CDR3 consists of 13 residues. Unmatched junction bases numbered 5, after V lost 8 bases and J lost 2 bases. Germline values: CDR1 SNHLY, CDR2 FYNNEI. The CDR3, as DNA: TGTGCCAGCTGCCGGGACAGTAACACTGAAGCTTTCTTT. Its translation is CASCRDSNTEAFF.

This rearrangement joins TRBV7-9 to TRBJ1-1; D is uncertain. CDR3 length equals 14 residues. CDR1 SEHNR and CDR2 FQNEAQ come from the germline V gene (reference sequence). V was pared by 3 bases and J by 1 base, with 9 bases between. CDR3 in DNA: TGTGCCAGCAGCTTTGGAGGAACGAACACTGAAGCTTTCTTT. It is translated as CASSFGGTNTEAFF. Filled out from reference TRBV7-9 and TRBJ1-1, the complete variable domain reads DTGVSQNPRHKITKRGQNVTFRCDPISEHNRLYWYRQTLGQGPEFLTYFQNEAQLEKSRLLSDRFSAERPKGSFSTLEIQRTEQGDSAMYLCASSFGGTNTEAFFGQGTRLTVV.

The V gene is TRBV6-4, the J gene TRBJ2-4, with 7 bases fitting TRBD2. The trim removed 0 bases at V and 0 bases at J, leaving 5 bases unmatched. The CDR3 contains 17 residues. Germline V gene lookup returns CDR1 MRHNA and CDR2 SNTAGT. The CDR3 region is CASSDSKAGLAKNIQYF. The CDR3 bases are TGTGCCAGCAGTGACTCAAAAGCGGGGTTAGCCAAAAACATTCAGTACTTC.

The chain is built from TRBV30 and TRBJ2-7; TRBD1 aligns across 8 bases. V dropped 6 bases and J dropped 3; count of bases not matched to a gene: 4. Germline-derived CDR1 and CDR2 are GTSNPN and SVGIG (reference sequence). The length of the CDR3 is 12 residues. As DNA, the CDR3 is TGTGCCTGTGACAGGGGTAGCTACGAGCAGTACTTC. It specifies CACDRGSYEQYF.

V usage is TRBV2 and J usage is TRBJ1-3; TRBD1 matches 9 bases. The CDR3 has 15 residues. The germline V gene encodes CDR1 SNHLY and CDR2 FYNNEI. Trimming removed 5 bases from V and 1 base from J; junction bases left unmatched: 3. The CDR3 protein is CASSKDRGSGNTIYF. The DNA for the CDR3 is TGTGCCAGCAGTAAGGACAGGGGATCTGGAAACACCATATATTTT. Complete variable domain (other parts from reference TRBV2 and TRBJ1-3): EPEVTQTPSHQVTQMGQEVILRCVPISNHLYFYWYRQILGQKVEFLVSFYNNEISEKSEIFDDQFSVERPDGSNFTLKIRSTKLEDSAMYFCASSKDRGSGNTIYFGEGSWLTVV.

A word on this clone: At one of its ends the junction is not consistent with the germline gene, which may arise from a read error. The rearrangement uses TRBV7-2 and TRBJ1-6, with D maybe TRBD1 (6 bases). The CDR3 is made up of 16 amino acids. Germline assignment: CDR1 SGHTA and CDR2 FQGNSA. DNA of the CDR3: TGTGCCAGCACCCGGTCTAGGGAGGGGGGCAATTCCCCCCTCCACTTT. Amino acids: CASTRSREGGNSPLHF.

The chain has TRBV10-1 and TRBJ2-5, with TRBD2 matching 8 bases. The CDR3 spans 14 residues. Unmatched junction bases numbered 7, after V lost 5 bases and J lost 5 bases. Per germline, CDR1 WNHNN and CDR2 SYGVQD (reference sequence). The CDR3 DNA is TGCGCCAGCAGTTCGCGCCGGGGGGGGGAGACCCAGTACTTC. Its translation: CASSSRRGGETQYF.

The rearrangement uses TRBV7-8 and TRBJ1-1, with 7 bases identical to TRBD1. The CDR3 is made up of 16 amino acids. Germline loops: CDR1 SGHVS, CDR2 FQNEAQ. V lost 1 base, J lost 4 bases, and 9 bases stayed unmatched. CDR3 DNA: TGTGCCAGCAGCTTAGGGCCCCAGGGGGTAAGCACTGAAGCTTTCTTT. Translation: CASSLGPQGVSTEAFF.

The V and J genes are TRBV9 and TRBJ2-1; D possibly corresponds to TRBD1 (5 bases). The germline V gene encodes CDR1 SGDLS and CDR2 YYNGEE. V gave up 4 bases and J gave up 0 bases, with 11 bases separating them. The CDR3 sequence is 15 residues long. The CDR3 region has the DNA TGTGCCAGCAGCCTCCTTGACAGCTCCTACAATGAGCAGTTCTTC. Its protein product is CASSLLDSSYNEQFF.

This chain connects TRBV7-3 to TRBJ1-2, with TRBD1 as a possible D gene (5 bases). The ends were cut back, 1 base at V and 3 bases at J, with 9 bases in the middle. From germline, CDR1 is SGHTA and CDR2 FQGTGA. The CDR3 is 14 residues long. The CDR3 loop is CASSLNGGDYGYTF. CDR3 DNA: TGTGCCAGCAGCTTAAACGGGGGAGACTATGGCTACACCTTC.

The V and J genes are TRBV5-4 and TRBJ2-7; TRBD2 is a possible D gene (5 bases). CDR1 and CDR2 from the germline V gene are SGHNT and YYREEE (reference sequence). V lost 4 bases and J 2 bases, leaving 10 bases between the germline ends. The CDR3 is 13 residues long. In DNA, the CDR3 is TGTGCCAGCAGCCAGGACTGGACCTACGAGCAGTACTTC. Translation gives CASSQDWTYEQYF.

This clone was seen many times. The DNA for the CDR3 is TGTGCCAGCAGTTCTACAGGGGAGGTCTATGGCTACACCTTC. This gives the protein CASSSTGEVYGYTF. The genes are TRBV28 and TRBJ1-2, with 7 bases fitting TRBD1. The CDR3 spans 14 residues. The germline CDR1 and CDR2 sequences are MDHEN and SYDVKM. Trimming took 4 bases from V and 4 from J; bases not matched to a gene: 6.

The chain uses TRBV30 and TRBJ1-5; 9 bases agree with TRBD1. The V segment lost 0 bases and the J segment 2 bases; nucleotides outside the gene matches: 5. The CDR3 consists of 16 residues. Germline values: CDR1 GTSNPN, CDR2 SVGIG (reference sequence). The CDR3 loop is CAWSVPDRGRNQPQHF. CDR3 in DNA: TGTGCCTGGAGTGTTCCGGACAGGGGTCGCAATCAGCCCCAGCATTTT.

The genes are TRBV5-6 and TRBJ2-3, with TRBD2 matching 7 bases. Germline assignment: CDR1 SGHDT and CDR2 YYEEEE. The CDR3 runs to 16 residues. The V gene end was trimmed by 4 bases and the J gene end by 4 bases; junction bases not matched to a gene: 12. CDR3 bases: TGTGCCAGCAGCCACCGACTAGCCGGGAGATCAGATACGCAGTATTTT. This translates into CASSHRLAGRSDTQYF. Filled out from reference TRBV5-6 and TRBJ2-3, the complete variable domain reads DAGVTQSPTHLIKTRGQQVTLRCSPKSGHDTVSWYQQALGQGPQFIFQYYEEEERQRGNFPDRFSGHQFPNYSSELNVNALLLGDSALYLCASSHRLAGRSDTQYFGPGTRLTVL.

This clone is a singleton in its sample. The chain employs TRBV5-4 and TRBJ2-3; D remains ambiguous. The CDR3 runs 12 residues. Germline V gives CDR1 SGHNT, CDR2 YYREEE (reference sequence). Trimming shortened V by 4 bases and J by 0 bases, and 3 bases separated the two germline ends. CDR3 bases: TGTGCCAGCAGCACTAGCACAGATACGCAGTATTTT. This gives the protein CASSTSTDTQYF.

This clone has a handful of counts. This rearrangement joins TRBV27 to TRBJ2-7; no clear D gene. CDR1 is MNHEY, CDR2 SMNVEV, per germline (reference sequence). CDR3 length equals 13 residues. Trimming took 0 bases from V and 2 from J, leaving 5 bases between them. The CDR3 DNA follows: TGTGCCAGCAGTTTATCTCCCACCTACGAGCAGTACTTC. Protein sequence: CASSLSPTYEQYF.

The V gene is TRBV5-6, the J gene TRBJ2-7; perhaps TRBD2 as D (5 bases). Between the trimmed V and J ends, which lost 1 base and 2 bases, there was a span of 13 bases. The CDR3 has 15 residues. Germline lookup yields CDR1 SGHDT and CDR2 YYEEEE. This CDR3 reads CASSLWPGNAYEQYF. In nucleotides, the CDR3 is TGTGCCAGCAGCTTGTGGCCGGGAAATGCCTACGAGCAGTACTTC.